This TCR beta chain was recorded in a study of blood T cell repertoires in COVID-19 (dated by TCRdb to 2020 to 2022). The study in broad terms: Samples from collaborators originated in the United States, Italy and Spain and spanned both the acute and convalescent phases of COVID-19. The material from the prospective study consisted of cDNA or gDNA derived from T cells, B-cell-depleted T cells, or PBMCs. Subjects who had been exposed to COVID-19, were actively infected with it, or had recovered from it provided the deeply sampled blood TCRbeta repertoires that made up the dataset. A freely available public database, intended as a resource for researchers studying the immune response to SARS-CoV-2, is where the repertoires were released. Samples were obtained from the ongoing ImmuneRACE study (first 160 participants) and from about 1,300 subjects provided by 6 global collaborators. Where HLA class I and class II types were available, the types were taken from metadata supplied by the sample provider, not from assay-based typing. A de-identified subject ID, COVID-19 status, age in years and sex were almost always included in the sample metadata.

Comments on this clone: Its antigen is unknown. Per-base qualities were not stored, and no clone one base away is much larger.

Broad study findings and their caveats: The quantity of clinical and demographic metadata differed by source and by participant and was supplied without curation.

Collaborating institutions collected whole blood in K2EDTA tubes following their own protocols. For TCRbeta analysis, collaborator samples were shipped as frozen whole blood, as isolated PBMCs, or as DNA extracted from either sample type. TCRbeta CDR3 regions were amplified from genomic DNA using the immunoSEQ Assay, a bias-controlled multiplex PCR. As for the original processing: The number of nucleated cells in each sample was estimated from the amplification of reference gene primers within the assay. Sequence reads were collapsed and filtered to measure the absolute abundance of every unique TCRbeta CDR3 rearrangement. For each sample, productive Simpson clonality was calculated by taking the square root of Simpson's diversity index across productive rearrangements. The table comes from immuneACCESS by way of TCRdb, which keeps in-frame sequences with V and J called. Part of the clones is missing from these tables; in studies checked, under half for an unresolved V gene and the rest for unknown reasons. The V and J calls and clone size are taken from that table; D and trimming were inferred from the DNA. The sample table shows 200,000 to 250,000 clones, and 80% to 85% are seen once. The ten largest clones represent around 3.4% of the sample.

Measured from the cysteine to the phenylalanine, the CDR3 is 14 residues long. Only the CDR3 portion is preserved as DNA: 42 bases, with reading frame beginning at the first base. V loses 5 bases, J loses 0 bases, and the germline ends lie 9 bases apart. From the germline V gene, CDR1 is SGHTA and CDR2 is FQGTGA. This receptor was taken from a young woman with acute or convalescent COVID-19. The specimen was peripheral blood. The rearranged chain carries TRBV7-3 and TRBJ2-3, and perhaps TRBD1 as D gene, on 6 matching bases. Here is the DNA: TGTGCCAGCAGCCCCGGACAGAGCACAGATACGCAGTATTTT. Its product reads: CASSPGQSTDTQYF.